The source of this T cell receptor (beta chain) is a study of shared clonotypes between healthy human individuals (dated by TCRdb to 2020 to 2022). Regarding the study in general: The cohort comprised two women and a few men aged 18 to 49 years. To estimate repertoire size and how much clonotypes are shared between individuals, the study performed deep sequencing of blood TCR repertoires from roughly five healthy adults. Libraries were prepared and TCR repertoires were sequenced by different laboratories using diverse techniques, in order to increase sequencing depth and limit assay-specific biases. Between about 0.85 and 9.5 billion PBMCs per donor were obtained by leukapheresis. For each donor, CD4 naive and CD4 memory were each run on three plates, CD8 naive on two plates, and CD8 memory on one plate.

TCR CDR3 regions were amplified from genomic DNA by multiplex PCR using the deep immunoSEQ assay. For each cell subset, the extracted genomic DNA was distributed evenly across all wells of several immunoSEQ 96-well plates, and each plate served as one replicate. For sorted subsets, each replicate PCR was loaded with 200 ng genomic DNA, equivalent to about 30,000 T cell genomes. Purified libraries were measured with a Qubit 3.0 fluorometer, size-checked on a Bioanalyzer 2100, and measured again with the KAPA Library Quantification kit. Every immunoSEQ 96-well plate was sequenced on a separate single-read 150-cycle Illumina NextSeq 550 flow cell. On the study's bioinformatics: Because the immunoSEQ output included only junctional sequences and no quality scores, the filtering could not be the same as the filtering used for full-length reads. To assign V/J genes and CDR3, sequences were annotated using PyIR, a Python wrapper for IgBLAST v1.9, with IMGT germline references. Reads with weak V/J assignments (E-value above 1e-6), missing CDR3, stop codons, out-of-frame junctions, or ambiguous translated residues were removed. V3J clonotypes were defined as sequences sharing the same inferred V gene, J gene, and CDR3 amino acid sequence. Percentage overlap between repertoires was calculated by dividing the number of shared unique clonotypes by the size of the smaller repertoire. RTK rarefaction, the Chao1 estimator, and Recon v2.1 estimates of unobserved clonotypes were used to assess repertoire richness. Generation probabilities for all TCRbeta clonotypes obtained by the gDNA method from four donors were computed using OLGA. TCRdb's version of the immuneACCESS table is confined to in-frame rearrangements and falls short of the full clone set. An unresolved V gene accounts for under half of the shortfall where checked; the remainder is of unknown origin. V and J calls and clone size are copied from that table; D and trimming were computed from the DNA. The table for this sample lists some 2 million clones; 85% to 95% of them were counted only once. 0.1% to 0.15% of the sample comes from the top ten.

Donors were healthy HIV-negative adults with no recently reported acute infections or vaccinations. Every donor was a Caucasian adult residing in Nashville, Tennessee, USA. CD4+ T cells were enriched by magnetic negative selection; naive cells were then positively selected on CD45RA, and the negative fraction formed the memory subset. Blood was collected by leukapheresis, and PBMCs were isolated by Ficoll-Histopaque density gradient centrifugation and then cryopreserved in liquid nitrogen vapor phase. Analytical flow cytometry was used to check the purity and quantity of each magnetically sorted T cell population. Genomic DNA was isolated from each sorted fraction and quantified by UV absorbance on a Nanodrop 2000c. V sheds 0 bases and J sheds 0 bases, leaving 10 bases between their ends. CDR1 and CDR2 are drawn from the germline V gene: SGHRS, YFSETQ. The CDR3 numbers 16 residues from cysteine through phenylalanine. Only the CDR3 DNA is retained, 48 bases long and in frame from the first base.

Notes on this clone: It has no known antigen specificity. It has no much larger one-base neighbor in the sample; base qualities were not kept.

Broad study findings and their caveats: Incomplete sequencing was indicated by rarefaction of sorted-subset datasets, despite the large sequencing depth. Pairwise subsampling led to the expectation that sequencing depth would affect the degree of clonotype sharing among donors. Compared with non-shared clonotypes, clonotypes shared by all four sorted-subset donors had higher generation probabilities. Naive subsets generally had larger estimated clonotype richness than memory subsets. Sharing across several donors was observed for approximately 5% of naive CD4, 3.5% of naive CD8, 2.3% of memory CD4, and 0.4% of memory CD8 clonotypes. The small number of donors limited the genetic and exposure-history diversity represented. Only blood was sampled, and tissue TCR repertoires likely differ from those in blood.

The sequence joins TRBV5-1 to TRBJ1-3, with the D gene not confidently named. Sequences were obtained from naive CD4+ T cells sorted from blood. The intended sense of this specimen's cell subset or site label: CD45RA+ positively selected. This TCR came from a man aged 18-30 years in good health. The CDR3 in this case is CASSLEGGSSGNTIYF. The DNA is as follows: TGCGCCAGCAGCTTGGAGGGTGGTAGCTCTGGAAACACCATATATTTT.